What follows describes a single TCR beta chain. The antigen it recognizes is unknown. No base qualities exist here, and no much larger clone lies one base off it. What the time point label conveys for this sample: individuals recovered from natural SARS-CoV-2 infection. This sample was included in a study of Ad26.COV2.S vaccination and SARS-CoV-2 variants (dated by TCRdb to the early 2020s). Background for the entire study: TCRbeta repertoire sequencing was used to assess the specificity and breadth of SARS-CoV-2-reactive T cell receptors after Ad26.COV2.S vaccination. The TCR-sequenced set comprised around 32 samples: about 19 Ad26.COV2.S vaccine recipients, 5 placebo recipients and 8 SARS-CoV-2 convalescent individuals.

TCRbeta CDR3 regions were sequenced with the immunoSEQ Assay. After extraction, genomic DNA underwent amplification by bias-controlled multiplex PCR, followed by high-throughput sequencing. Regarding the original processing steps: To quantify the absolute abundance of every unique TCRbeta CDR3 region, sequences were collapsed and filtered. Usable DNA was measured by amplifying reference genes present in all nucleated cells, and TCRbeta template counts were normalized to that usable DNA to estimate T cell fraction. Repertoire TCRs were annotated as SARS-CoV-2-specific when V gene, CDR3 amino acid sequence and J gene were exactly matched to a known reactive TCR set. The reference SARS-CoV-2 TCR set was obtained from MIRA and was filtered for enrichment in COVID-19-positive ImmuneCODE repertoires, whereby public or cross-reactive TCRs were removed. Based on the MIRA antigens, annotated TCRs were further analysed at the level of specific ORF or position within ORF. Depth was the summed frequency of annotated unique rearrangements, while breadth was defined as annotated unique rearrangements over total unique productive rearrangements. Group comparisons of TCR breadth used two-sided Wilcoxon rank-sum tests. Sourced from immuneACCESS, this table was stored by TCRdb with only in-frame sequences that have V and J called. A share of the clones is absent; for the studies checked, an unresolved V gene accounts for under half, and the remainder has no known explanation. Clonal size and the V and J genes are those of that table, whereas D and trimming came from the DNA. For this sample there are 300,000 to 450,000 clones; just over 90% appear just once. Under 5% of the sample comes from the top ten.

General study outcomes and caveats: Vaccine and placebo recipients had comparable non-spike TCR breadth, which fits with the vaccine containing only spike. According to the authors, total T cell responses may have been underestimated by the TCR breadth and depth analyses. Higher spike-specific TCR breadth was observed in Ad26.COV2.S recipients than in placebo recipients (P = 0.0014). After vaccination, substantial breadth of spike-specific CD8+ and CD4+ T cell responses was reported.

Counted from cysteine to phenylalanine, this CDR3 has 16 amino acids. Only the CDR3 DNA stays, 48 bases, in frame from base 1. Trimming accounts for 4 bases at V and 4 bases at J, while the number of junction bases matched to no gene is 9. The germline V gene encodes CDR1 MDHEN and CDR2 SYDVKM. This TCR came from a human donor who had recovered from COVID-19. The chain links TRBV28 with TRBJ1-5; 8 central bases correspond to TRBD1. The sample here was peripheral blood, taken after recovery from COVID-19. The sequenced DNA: TGTGCCAGCAGTTCCGGACAGGGATGGCCGAATCAGCCCCAGCATTTT. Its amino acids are CASSSGQGWPNQPQHF.